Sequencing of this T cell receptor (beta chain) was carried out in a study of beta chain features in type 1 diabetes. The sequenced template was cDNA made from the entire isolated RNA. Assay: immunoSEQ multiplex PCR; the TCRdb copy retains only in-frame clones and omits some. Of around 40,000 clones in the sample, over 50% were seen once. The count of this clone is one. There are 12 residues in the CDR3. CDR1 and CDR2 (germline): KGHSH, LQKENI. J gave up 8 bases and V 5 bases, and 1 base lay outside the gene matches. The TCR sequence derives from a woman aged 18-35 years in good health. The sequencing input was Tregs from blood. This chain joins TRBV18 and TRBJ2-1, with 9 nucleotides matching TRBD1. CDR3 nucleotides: TGTGCCAGCTCAACAGGGGGCTATGAGCAGTTCTTC. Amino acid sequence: CASSTGGYEQFF.